This T cell receptor beta chain comes out of a study of OX40 agonist ivuxolimab in advanced cancers. The study in broad terms: Ivuxolimab was a fully human IgG2 agonistic monoclonal antibody targeting the costimulatory receptor OX40 (CD134). Three dose-escalation patients achieved partial responses, one with hepatocellular carcinoma and two with cutaneous melanoma. Peripheral TCRbeta sequencing aimed to test whether ivuxolimab altered TCR sequence diversity and caused clonal T-cell expansion. Among the approximately 50 dose-escalation patients, some 20 had hepatocellular carcinoma, approximately 15 melanoma, 9 renal cell carcinoma and 9 head and neck cancer. Prior anti-PD-1, anti-PD-L1 or anti-CTLA-4 therapy was permitted, and checkpoint inhibitors had been received by around 39% of dose-escalation patients. In the dose-escalation cohort, 75% to 90% of patients were male, and the mean age was around 65 years with a range of roughly 23 to 79. Intravenous ivuxolimab was administered to patients every 2 weeks at six dose levels: 0.01, 0.1, 0.3, 1.5, 3 and 10 mg/kg. The paper reports the monotherapy dose-escalation portion (N = 52 patients) of the phase I ivuxolimab trial. Overall study outcomes, separate from this receptor: Low levels of normalized T-cell clonal expansion were also seen in some nonresponding patients. At doses of 0.1 to 3.0 mg/kg, clonal expansion of both CD4+ and CD8+ T cells in blood was seen between baseline and week 6. Antigen specificity was not determined for the clonally expanded peripheral T cells. In partial responders in the 0.1-3.0 mg/kg groups, normalized peripheral clonal expansion was found to be among the lowest, especially among CD8+ T cells. After ivuxolimab, expanded clones were on average more numerous among CD8+ T cells than among CD4+ T cells.

To note about this clone: It lacks a known antigen. The input lacks base qualities; no much larger clone sits a single base away.

Patients with a history of autoimmune disease or receiving systemic immunosuppression were excluded from the trial. Peripheral blood for TCR sequencing was drawn from every dose cohort at baseline, at cycle 4 day 1 and at cycle 7 day 1. Samples were obtained from an open-label, multicenter, first-in-human phase I dose-escalation trial of ivuxolimab. Adults with locally advanced or metastatic melanoma, renal cell, hepatocellular, or head and neck squamous cell carcinoma were enrolled in the trial. Before TCR sequencing, CD4+ T cells and CD8+ T cells were sorted from peripheral blood as separate populations. Germline trimming: 3 bases from V, 1 base from J; junction bases outside gene matches: 6. The CDR3 has 16 amino acids, counting the end cysteine and phenylalanine. Only CDR3 DNA is held: 48 bases, read in frame from base 1. CDR1 and CDR2 are drawn from the germline V gene: MDHEN, SYDVKM. For sequencing of the TCRbeta CDR3 region, genomic DNA was extracted from the sorted cells. The immunoSEQ Assay was used for sequencing of TCRbeta CDR3 regions. This is the immuneACCESS table as TCRdb keeps it, with only in-frame sequences that have V and J called. A part of the clones is gone; compared with another copy, unresolved V genes explain less than half, and the rest is unexplained. This sample lists around 140,000 clones; around nine tenths were detected once. The leading ten clones occupy approximately 0.99% of the sample.

Recombination connected TRBV28 to TRBJ1-5, with TRBD1 identical over 7 junction bases. The receptor was derived from an adult with an advanced solid tumor such as melanoma, head and neck, liver or kidney cancer. Sequencing used CD4+ or CD8+ T cells sorted from blood, obtained in a trial of the OX40 agonist ivuxolimab. The CDR3 region reads CASSLRGQSSNQPQHF. The nucleotide sequence reads as follows: TGTGCCAGCAGTTTGAGGGGGCAGTCCAGCAATCAGCCCCAGCATTTT.